The T cell receptor beta chain described here comes from a study of cytomegalovirus exposure and HLA in healthy donors. Notes on this clone: The target antigen is unknown.

It was with 60 Vbeta and 13 Jbeta primers that the PCR ran. Profiling relied on immunoSEQ multiplex PCR, and the TCRdb table lists in-frame clones only, not all of them. The repertoire holds about 82,000 clones, with over 75% as singletons. Study observations and caveats: A later analysis showed TCR association rates differing by HLA locus, peaking at DRB1 and lowest at HLA-C. Earlier analysis found most TCR beta V segments productive about 87% or about 30% of the time.

The CDR3 runs 11 residues. Germline V CDR1 and CDR2: SGHNT, YYREEE (reference sequence). V lost 6 bases and J lost 3, with 4 bases in between. The clonotype was recovered from a man between 50 and 59 years old in good health and CMV-seronegative. V is TRBV5-4 and J is TRBJ1-3; D gene unclear. Material: PBMCs. The CDR3 loop reads CASTLGNTIYF. CDR3 in DNA: TGTGCCAGCACCCTTGGAAACACCATATATTTT.